The 27 T cell receptor beta chains listed next were all sequenced from one sample in a study of blood T cells in healthy people across ages. A second PCR, run for about 7 to 11 cycles, used a sample-barcoded 5' primer plus a J-beta primer mix. TCRdb passed the 5' RACE reads through MiXCR, listing each CDR3 protein once. The profile covers about 930,000 distinct CDR3 sequences, with 25% to 35% appearing a single time and roughly 10% taken by the ten largest. This sample was shared with a second study, whose subject was T cells of mothers and their children.

The sample was blood. Every receptor here comes from a woman in her thirties or forties in good health.

V gene TRBV12-3 or TRBV12-4 combines with J gene TRBJ1-1; D gene unclear. Trimming removed 7 bases from V and 3 bases from J, with 12 bases in between. This CDR3 spans 13 amino acids. CDR3: CASTPAPYTEAFF. Here the CDR3 DNA reads TGTGCCAGCACCCCCGCACCTTACACTGAAGCTTTCTTT.

This clonotype came up a few times. The chain carries TRBV3-1 and TRBJ2-2, with 8 bases matching TRBD1. The germline gives CDR1 LGHDT, CDR2 YNNKEL (reference sequence). The J segment lost 1 base and the V segment lost 8 bases, leaving 6 bases of the junction unmatched. This CDR3 spans 15 amino acids. CDR3 nucleotides: TGTGCCAGCCGCTACGGGACAGGGAACACCGGGGAGCTGTTTTTT. It translates to CASRYGTGNTGELFF.

This clonotype was seen many times. This chain connects TRBV10-3 to TRBJ1-5, with 8 bases lining up with TRBD1. Trimming took 1 base from V and 1 from J; bases not matched to a gene: 6. Germline CDR1 ENHRY, CDR2 SYGVKD. This CDR3 is 17 amino acids long. The CDR3 DNA sequence: TGTGCCATCAGTGAGTATCGGGCAGGGGGCAGCAATCAGCCCCAGCATTTT. This sequence encodes CAISEYRAGGSNQPQHF.

The V gene is TRBV6-1, the J gene TRBJ2-7; TRBD1 or TRBD2 may be the D gene (5 bases each). Trimming stripped 7 bases from V and 11 bases from J, with 24 bases between. The CDR3 length is 14 residues. Germline V gives CDR1 MNHNS, CDR2 SASEGT. The CDR3, as DNA: TGTGCCAGCACCATACTCAAAAACGGGGACCGGGAGTACTTC. The encoded protein is CASTILKNGDREYF.

Only a few counts were recorded for this clonotype. The V and J genes are TRBV14 and TRBJ2-1, with 7 bases aligning to TRBD2. CDR1 and CDR2 (germline): SGHDN, FVKESK. This CDR3 is built from 16 residues. The J segment lost 2 bases and the V segment lost 4 bases, leaving 8 bases of the junction unmatched. The chain's CDR3 is CASSPFGAGPYNEQFF. Here the CDR3 DNA reads TGTGCCAGCAGCCCCTTCGGAGCGGGGCCCTACAATGAGCAGTTCTTC.

This clonotype was counted a few times. J is TRBJ2-1 and V is TRBV7-9; 8 nucleotides agree with TRBD1. The CDR3 spans 15 residues. The germline CDR1 and CDR2 sequences are SEHNR and FQNEAQ (reference sequence). The J segment lost 3 bases and the V segment lost 5 bases, leaving 6 bases of the junction unmatched. The CDR3 region is CASSPDRGNYNEQFF. The CDR3 DNA sequence: TGTGCCAGCAGCCCCGACAGGGGTAACTACAATGAGCAGTTCTTC.

The CDR3 coding sequence is TGTGCCAGCAGTCCCGGGGGGGCAGGGAGAAACTATGGCTACACCTTC. This codes for CASSPGGAGRNYGYTF. J is TRBJ1-2 and V is TRBV28; possibly TRBD1 for D (6 bases). There are 16 residues in the CDR3. The V gene lost 5 bases and the J gene lost 2 bases, with 18 bases spanning the gap. Germline CDR1 MDHEN, CDR2 SYDVKM.

This clonotype was detected only a few times. This chain's CDR3 is CASRRVGGTDTQYF. CDR3 sequence (DNA): TGTGCCAGTCGCAGGGTGGGTGGCACAGATACGCAGTATTTT. V is TRBV7-2 and J is TRBJ2-3; D is perhaps TRBD1 (5 bases). CDR1 is SGHTA, CDR2 FQGNSA, per germline. The length of the CDR3 is 14 residues. Deletions cut 9 bases from V and 1 base from J, with 14 bases between.

The CDR3 DNA reads as TGCGCCAGCAGCCAAGATTGGGAAGGATTCAATTCACCCCTCCACTTT. Residues: CASSQDWEGFNSPLHF. This chain joins TRBV4-3 and TRBJ1-6; the D is unclear. V lost 0 bases, J lost 7 bases, and 13 bases lay in between. The CDR3 sequence is 16 residues long. Per germline, CDR1 LGHNA and CDR2 YSLEER.

The rearrangement uses TRBV12-3 or TRBV12-4 and TRBJ1-1; D unclear. This CDR3 comprises 14 residues. Trimming cost V 4 bases and J 4 bases, with 13 bases left between them. The DNA of the CDR3 is TGTGCCAGCAGTTCCGCGGGTTTTAGCACTGAAGCTTTCTTT. This translates into CASSSAGFSTEAFF.

This clonotype has a handful of counts. Since the CDR3 does not end with the conserved phenylalanine or tryptophan, this likely comes from a read error. The chain is built from TRBV12-3 or TRBV12-4 and TRBJ1-6; no firm D call. The V end lost 1 base, the J end lost 0 bases, and 7 bases lay between the germline ends. The CDR3 runs 16 residues. CDR3 DNA sequence: TGTGCCAGCAGTTTAGAGGGCCGCTCCTATAATTCACCCCTCCACCTT. It codes for CASSLEGRSYNSPLHL.

This clonotype has only a few counts. This chain joins TRBV20-1 and TRBJ1-2; unclear D gene. V lost 0 bases and J lost 4, with 15 bases in between. Germline V CDR1 and CDR2: DFQATT, SNEGSKA (reference sequence). The CDR3 runs to 15 residues. CDR3 residues: CSARDWRQAIYGYTF. The CDR3 coding sequence is TGCAGTGCTAGAGATTGGAGACAAGCGATCTATGGCTACACCTTC.

This clonotype occurred many times. The rearrangement joins TRBV7-2 to TRBJ2-1; D possibly matches TRBD1 or TRBD2 (6 bases each). Germline V gives CDR1 SGHTA, CDR2 FQGNSA. The CDR3 contains 15 residues. Deletions cut 4 bases from V and 4 bases from J, with 14 bases between. The CDR3 nucleotides are TGTGCCAGCAGCTCCGACGGGGGCGAGTACAATGAGCAGTTCTTC. Translating it yields CASSSDGGEYNEQFF.

V usage is TRBV9 and J usage is TRBJ1-5; D might be TRBD1 (6 bases). Germline-derived CDR1 and CDR2 are SGDLS and YYNGEE. The CDR3 covers 15 residues. V dropped 0 bases and J dropped 6 bases, with 13 bases sitting between them. CDR3 in DNA: TGTGCCAGCAGCGTAGGTCCCGGGGGGCTTCAGCCCCAGCATTTT. Residues: CASSVGPGGLQPQHF.

The J gene is TRBJ2-2, the V gene TRBV5-1; possible D gene TRBD1, 6 bases. Germline V gives CDR1 SGHRS, CDR2 YFSETQ. V dropped 0 bases and J dropped 7 bases, with 13 bases sitting between them. CDR3 size: 15 residues. The CDR3 DNA is TGCGCCAGCAGCTTGGAGGGGGATCGATACGGGGAGCTGTTTTTT. Translating it yields CASSLEGDRYGELFF.

This clonotype was seen a handful of times. In nucleotides, the CDR3 is TGTGCCAGCAGTTCCCCCGGGTTCCCTAACTATGGCTACACCTTC. It encodes CASSSPGFPNYGYTF. This sequence joins TRBV6-5 and TRBJ1-2, with D uncertain. Germline V gene data show CDR1 as MNHEY and CDR2 as SVGAGI. V was cut by 4 bases and J by 0 bases, with 12 bases left in between. CDR3 length equals 15 residues.

This clonotype appeared a few times. This chain connects TRBV7-2 to TRBJ2-1; D is ambiguous. Germline CDR1 is SGHTA and CDR2 is FQGNSA. V dropped 7 bases and J dropped 8 bases, with 24 bases sitting between them. The CDR3 runs 16 residues. CDR3 in amino acids: CASTSYAGPSGHEQFF. The DNA for the CDR3 is TGTGCCAGCACCTCGTACGCAGGTCCCTCGGGCCATGAGCAGTTCTTC. The full variable domain, in which reference TRBV7-2 and TRBJ2-1 provide the parts outside the CDR3, is GAGVSQSPSNKVTEKGKDVELRCDPISGHTALYWYRQSLGQGLEFLIYFQGNSAPDKSGLPSDRFSAERTGGSVSTLTIQRTQQEDSAVYLCASTSYAGPSGHEQFFGPGTRLTVL.

The CDR3 coding sequence is TGTGCCAGCAGCCGGGGACTCTCTAGCGTAACAGATACGCAGTATTTT. Amino acids: CASSRGLSSVTDTQYF. The chain couples TRBV7-2 to TRBJ2-3, with a tentative D call TRBD2 (6 bases). CDR3 length: 16 residues. Germline V CDR1 and CDR2: SGHTA, FQGNSA. Trimming removed 5 bases from V and 3 bases from J, with 18 bases in between.

In nucleotides, the CDR3 is TGTGCCAGCAGTCCGTCGGACCGATGGAGTAGAGAGCAGTACTTC. Its protein is CASSPSDRWSREQYF. The chain employs TRBV28 and TRBJ2-4, with D uncertain. Trimming cost V 5 bases and J 13 bases, with 24 bases left between them. Germline CDR1 reads MDHEN; CDR2 reads SYDVKM. The CDR3 sequence is 15 residues long.

This clonotype was recorded once. The chain recombines TRBV6-6 with TRBJ1-2; D possibly corresponds to TRBD1 (6 bases). V lost 8 bases, J lost 0 bases, and 10 bases lay in between. This CDR3 has 13 amino acids. Per germline, CDR1 MNHNY and CDR2 SVGAGI (reference sequence). CDR3: CASRDNPNYGYTF. The CDR3 coding sequence is TGTGCCAGCCGGGACAACCCTAACTATGGCTACACCTTC.

This clonotype was seen at least ten times. Germline is not matched at one junction end, which may reflect a read error. V is TRBV6-1 and J is TRBJ2-5; D uncertain. The CDR3 length is 14 residues. Germline V lookup: CDR1 MNHNS, CDR2 SASEGT. The CDR3: CAGSVNGYQETQYF. CDR3 bases: TGTGCCGGCAGTGTCAACGGGTACCAAGAGACCCAGTACTTC.

There are a few counts of this clonotype. The gene calls are TRBV5-5 and TRBJ2-1, with D tentatively TRBD2 (5 bases). Germline V lookup: CDR1 SGHKS, CDR2 YYEKEE (reference sequence). Trimming pared 2 bases from V and 3 bases from J, leaving 15 bases between. The CDR3 runs 16 residues. The CDR3 loop is CASSFPTRDLYNEQFF. CDR3 coding DNA: TGTGCCAGCAGCTTCCCAACTAGAGACCTCTACAATGAGCAGTTCTTC.

This clonotype was recorded many times. The V and J genes are TRBV4-3 and TRBJ1-5, with D unclear. CDR1 is LGHNA and CDR2 is YSLEER in the germline V gene. Between the trimmed V and J ends, which lost 0 bases and 4 bases, there was a span of 10 bases. The CDR3 runs 15 residues. The DNA of the CDR3 is TGCGCCAGCAGCCAAGATAGGACCCCGAATCAGCCCCAGCATTTT. Amino acid sequence: CASSQDRTPNQPQHF.

V is TRBV7-2 and J is TRBJ1-4, with D maybe TRBD1 (6 bases). Trimming cost V 5 bases and J 4 bases, with 14 bases left between them. This CDR3 comprises 15 residues. Germline assignment: CDR1 SGHTA and CDR2 FQGNSA. The CDR3 DNA follows: TGTGCCAGCAGCCACCCAGGGGCTCTTAATGAAAAACTGTTTTTT. This codes for CASSHPGALNEKLFF.

The chain employs TRBV7-2 and TRBJ1-2, with D unresolved. From germline, CDR1 is SGHTA and CDR2 FQGNSA. The V end lost 0 bases, the J end lost 5 bases, and 13 bases lay between the germline ends. This CDR3 has 15 amino acids. Here the CDR3 reads CASSLAKPALYGYTF. Here the CDR3 DNA reads TGTGCCAGCAGCTTAGCAAAGCCAGCCCTTTATGGCTACACCTTC.

This sequence joins TRBV13 and TRBJ2-4, with 7 nucleotides matching TRBD1. The ends lost 0 bases at V and 13 bases at J; junction bases unmatched: 18. Germline V gene lookup returns CDR1 PRHDT and CDR2 FYEKMQ (reference sequence). The CDR3 has 17 residues. In DNA form, the CDR3 reads TGTGCCAGCAGCTTAGGTGGCAGGGGGTCCCCCTACAATGAGCAGTACTTC. It encodes CASSLGGRGSPYNEQYF.

V usage is TRBV28 and J usage is TRBJ2-3, with D hard to call. V was clipped by 10 bases and J by 1 base, with 12 bases between them. CDR3 size: 13 residues. In germline, CDR1 is MDHEN, CDR2 SYDVKM. Written as DNA, the CDR3 is TGTGCCAACTATACCGCGGGCACAGATACGCAGTATTTT. Protein product: CANYTAGTDTQYF.